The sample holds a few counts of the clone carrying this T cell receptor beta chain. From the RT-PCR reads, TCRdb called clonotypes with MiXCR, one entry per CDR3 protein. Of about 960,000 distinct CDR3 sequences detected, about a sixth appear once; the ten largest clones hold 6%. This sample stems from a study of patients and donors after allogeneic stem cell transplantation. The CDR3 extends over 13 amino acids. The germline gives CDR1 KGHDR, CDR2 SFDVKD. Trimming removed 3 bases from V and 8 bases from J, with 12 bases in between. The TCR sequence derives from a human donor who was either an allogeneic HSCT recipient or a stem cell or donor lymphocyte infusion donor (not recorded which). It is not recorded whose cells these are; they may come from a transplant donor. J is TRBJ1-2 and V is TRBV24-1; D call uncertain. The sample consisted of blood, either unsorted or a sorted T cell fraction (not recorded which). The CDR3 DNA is TGTGCCACCAGTGATCCCAACTTCCCGGGCTACACCTTC. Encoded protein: CATSDPNFPGYTF.